Shown below are 20 T cell receptor beta chains from a single sample sequenced in a study of cytomegalovirus exposure and HLA in healthy donors. Generated by immunoSEQ multiplex PCR, the TCRdb table keeps only in-frame clones and is missing some. In the table there are 65,000 to 95,000 clones, approximately 93% of which are singletons. The sequencing sample was made of PBMCs. The receptors here all came from a woman younger than 45 in good health and CMV-seronegative.

J is TRBJ1-3 and V is TRBV4-1; no definite D call. This CDR3 is built from 15 residues. CDR1 is MGHRA and CDR2 is YSYEKL in the germline V gene. Between the trimmed V and J ends, which lost 0 bases and 6 bases, there was a span of 12 bases. The CDR3: CASSQEGSGLNTIYF. The CDR3 DNA reads TGCGCCAGCAGCCAAGAAGGTTCGGGGTTAAACACCATATATTTT.

This chain joins TRBV19 and TRBJ1-5; D might be TRBD1 (5 bases). There are 17 residues in the CDR3. Germline V gene lookup returns CDR1 LNHDA and CDR2 SQIVND (reference sequence). With 6 bases removed from V and 1 base from J, the gap between germline ends came to 19 bases. CDR3: CASRTLTAAGSNQPQHF. Written as DNA, the CDR3 is TGTGCCAGTAGGACGTTGACAGCCGCGGGAAGCAATCAGCCCCAGCATTTT.

The genes are TRBV9 and TRBJ2-1; D is undetermined. CDR3 size: 11 residues. Looked up from germline, CDR1 is SGDLS and CDR2 is YYNGEE. The V end lost 4 bases, the J end lost 9 bases, and 8 bases lay between the germline ends. CDR3 region: CASSFEFEQFF. CDR3 DNA sequence: TGTGCCAGCAGCTTCGAGTTTGAGCAGTTCTTC. The whole variable domain, remainder taken from reference TRBV9 and TRBJ2-1, is DSGVTQTPKHLITATGQRVTLRCSPRSGDLSVYWYQQSLDQGLQFLIQYYNGEERAKGNILERFSAQQFPDLHSELNLSSLELGDSALYFCASSFEFEQFFGPGTRLTVL.

J is TRBJ2-3 and V is TRBV2; no clear D. The CDR3 length is 11 residues. V lost 4 bases, J lost 4 bases, and 3 bases lay in between. CDR1 is SNHLY, CDR2 FYNNEI, per germline. Here the CDR3 DNA reads TGTGCCAGCAGTGTCTCAGATACGCAGTATTTT. This sequence encodes CASSVSDTQYF.

V gene TRBV10-1 combines with J gene TRBJ2-7; D might be TRBD1 (7 bases). Trimming removed 6 bases from V and 0 bases from J, with 12 bases in between. The germline CDR1 and CDR2 sequences are WNHNN and SYGVQD (reference sequence). The CDR3 covers 14 residues. The CDR3 reads CASSRRGPSYEQYF. The CDR3, as DNA: TGCGCCAGCAGCCGGAGGGGGCCCTCCTACGAGCAGTACTTC.

For the CDR3, the DNA is TGTGCCAGTAGAGACAGGGGTCCCTACGAGCAGTACTTC. Protein: CASRDRGPYEQYF. The chain uses TRBV2 and TRBJ2-7, with 8 nucleotides matching TRBD1. The CDR3 contains 13 residues. The J segment lost 2 bases and the V segment lost 9 bases, leaving 6 bases of the junction unmatched. From germline, CDR1 is SNHLY and CDR2 FYNNEI.

The V call is TRBV30, the J call TRBJ1-2; D is undetermined. The CDR3 spans 14 residues. CDR1 GTSNPN and CDR2 SVGIG come from the germline V gene (reference sequence). Trimming took 1 base from V and 2 from J, leaving 11 bases between them. CDR3 sequence (DNA): TGTGCCTGGAGTGCATCCGGGATAAACTATGGCTACACCTTC. Protein: CAWSASGINYGYTF.

This clone appeared once. The chain employs TRBV9 and TRBJ2-3; TRBD2 matches at 7 bases. V lost 3 bases to trimming and J lost 3 bases; unmatched junction nucleotides: 13. CDR1 and CDR2 from the germline V gene are SGDLS and YYNGEE. This CDR3 region has 17 residues. CDR3 DNA: TGTGCCAGCAGCGCATACGACTGGGAGGGTGGAACAGATACGCAGTATTTT. Protein sequence: CASSAYDWEGGTDTQYF.

The CDR3 DNA reads as TGTGCCAGCAGCCGAGGAGGACTAGCGGGACTTTCGGAGCAGTTCTTC. It is translated as CASSRGGLAGLSEQFF. V and J are TRBV14 and TRBJ2-1, with TRBD2 matching 12 bases. This CDR3 is built from 16 residues. Germline trimming cut 4 bases from V and 10 bases from J; bases unmatched to any gene: 11. The germline gives CDR1 SGHDN, CDR2 FVKESK.

This chain joins TRBV6-1 and TRBJ2-6, with D possibly matching TRBD1 (6 bases). Per the germline V gene, CDR1 is MNHNS and CDR2 is SASEGT. The CDR3 runs 15 residues. V was clipped by 6 bases and J by 0 bases, with 9 bases between them. CDR3 protein: CASSPQGSGANVLTF. The CDR3 DNA reads TGTGCCAGCAGCCCACAGGGCTCTGGGGCCAACGTCCTGACTTTC.

V gene TRBV4-2 combines with J gene TRBJ1-1; the D gene is possibly TRBD1 (5 bases). The CDR3 sequence is 16 residues long. The ends were cut back, 0 bases at V and 3 bases at J, with 14 bases in the middle. Looked up from germline, CDR1 is LGHNA and CDR2 is YNFKEQ. Here the CDR3 DNA reads TGTGCCAGCAGCCAAGATCTAAGCCGGGGGTACACTGAAGCTTTCTTT. Translating gives CASSQDLSRGYTEAFF.

This chain links TRBV5-1 with TRBJ1-1; TRBD1 aligns across 8 bases. The germline V gene encodes CDR1 SGHRS and CDR2 YFSETQ. CDR3 length: 14 residues. Losses at the gene ends were 1 base for V and 4 bases for J; bases not matched to a gene: 3. CDR3 DNA: TGCGCCAGCAGCTTGAAACAGGGGGGCACTGAAGCTTTCTTT. This gives the protein CASSLKQGGTEAFF.

CDR3 sequence reads: CASSVGTNGEQYF. CDR3 DNA: TGTGCCAGCAGCGTAGGTACTAATGGGGAGCAGTACTTC. This chain joins TRBV9 and TRBJ2-7; D is unresolved. Trimming left V 0 bases short and J 7 bases short, with 11 bases between. The germline V gene has CDR1 SGDLS and CDR2 YYNGEE. This CDR3 region has 13 residues.

V usage is TRBV5-1 and J usage is TRBJ2-7; TRBD2 agrees at 10 bases. V was pared by 1 base and J by 5 bases, with 3 bases of the junction left unmatched. Germline V gene lookup returns CDR1 SGHRS and CDR2 YFSETQ. The CDR3 is 14 amino acids. CDR3 loop: CASSLTSGIDEQYF. CDR3 bases: TGCGCCAGCAGCTTGACTAGCGGGATAGACGAGCAGTACTTC.

This chain joins TRBV2 and TRBJ2-2; D gene uncertain. The CDR3 is made up of 15 amino acids. The ends were cut back, 4 bases at V and 4 bases at J, with 13 bases in the middle. The germline V gene encodes CDR1 SNHLY and CDR2 FYNNEI. CDR3 amino acids: CASSVKRTGTGELFF. CDR3 nucleotide sequence: TGTGCCAGCAGTGTTAAGCGCACGGGCACCGGGGAGCTGTTTTTT.

The V call is TRBV5-1, the J call TRBJ1-1; 7 bases line up with TRBD1. The CDR3 contains 12 residues. In germline, CDR1 is SGHRS, CDR2 YFSETQ. V trimming: 0 bases; J trimming: 11 bases; junction bases outside the gene matches: 4. The CDR3 spells CASSLATGRAFF. For the CDR3, the DNA is TGCGCCAGCAGCTTGGCGACAGGGAGGGCTTTCTTT. Full variable domain (missing parts from reference TRBV5-1 and TRBJ1-1): KAGVTQTPRYLIKTRGQQVTLSCSPISGHRSVSWYQQTPGQGLQFLFEYFSETQRNKGNFPGRFSGRQFSNSRSEMNVSTLELGDSALYLCASSLATGRAFFGQGTRLTVV.

This clone has a handful of counts. This chain joins TRBV6-1 and TRBJ2-3; TRBD2 agrees at 7 bases. The junction had 11 bases not matched to a gene; V was cut back by 2 bases and J by 0 bases. Germline V CDR1 and CDR2: MNHNS, SASEGT. This CDR3 spans 18 amino acids. Written as DNA, the CDR3 is TGTGCCAGCAGTGAACAGGGATTAGCGGGTAAAAGCACAGATACGCAGTATTTT. It translates to CASSEQGLAGKSTDTQYF.

CDR3 DNA sequence: TGTGCCAGCAGCTTCGACAGGTCCTATGGCTACACCTTC. Protein: CASSFDRSYGYTF. This sequence joins TRBV7-2 and TRBJ1-2, with D perhaps matching TRBD1 (6 bases). The V and J ends lost 3 bases and 4 bases respectively, with 9 bases between them. The germline gives CDR1 SGHTA, CDR2 FQGNSA. The length of the CDR3 is 13 residues.

This clone appeared a few times. This chain links TRBV19 with TRBJ2-7; TRBD2 agrees at 13 bases. The V and J ends lost 5 bases and 3 bases, in that order; junction bases with no gene match: 4. The germline gives CDR1 LNHDA, CDR2 SQIVND (reference sequence). CDR3 length equals 15 residues. The CDR3 bases are TGTGCCAGTAGTCCGGGACTAGCGGGAAACTACGAGCAGTACTTC. Amino acids: CASSPGLAGNYEQYF.

The V call is TRBV27, the J call TRBJ2-1; TRBD2 matches 10 bases. V lost 5 bases and J lost 7; bases outside the gene matches: 14. The CDR3 has 17 residues. Germline-derived CDR1 and CDR2 are MNHEY and SMNVEV (reference sequence). CDR3 amino acids: CASSAWVSSGSGNEQFF. CDR3 DNA sequence: TGTGCCAGCAGTGCCTGGGTTTCTAGCGGGAGTGGGAATGAGCAGTTCTTC.